This T cell receptor (beta chain) came from a study of response to subunit inactivated influenza vaccine. Study results and caveats: Every seasonal influenza vaccination brings in few new T cells, the authors suggested.

V shed 3 bases, J shed 0 bases, and the junction held 3 bases outside the gene matches. This CDR3 has 16 amino acids. From germline, CDR1 is SGDLS and CDR2 YYNGEE. TCRdb reprocessed the RT-PCR reads with MiXCR, giving one entry per CDR3 protein. Of about 190,000 distinct CDR3 sequences detected, around 14% appear once; the ten largest clones hold about 25%. About this clonotype itself: What it binds is not known.

This TCR was sampled from a man aged 50 to 59 who received an inactivated influenza vaccine. The chain joins TRBV9 to TRBJ2-6; 7 nucleotides align to TRBD1. This material consisted of CD8+ T cells sorted from PBMCs, taken more than 4 days after vaccination. CDR3 loop: CASSETGSSGANVLTF. CDR3 nucleotides: TGTGCCAGCAGCGAGACAGGGAGCTCTGGGGCCAACGTCCTGACTTTC.